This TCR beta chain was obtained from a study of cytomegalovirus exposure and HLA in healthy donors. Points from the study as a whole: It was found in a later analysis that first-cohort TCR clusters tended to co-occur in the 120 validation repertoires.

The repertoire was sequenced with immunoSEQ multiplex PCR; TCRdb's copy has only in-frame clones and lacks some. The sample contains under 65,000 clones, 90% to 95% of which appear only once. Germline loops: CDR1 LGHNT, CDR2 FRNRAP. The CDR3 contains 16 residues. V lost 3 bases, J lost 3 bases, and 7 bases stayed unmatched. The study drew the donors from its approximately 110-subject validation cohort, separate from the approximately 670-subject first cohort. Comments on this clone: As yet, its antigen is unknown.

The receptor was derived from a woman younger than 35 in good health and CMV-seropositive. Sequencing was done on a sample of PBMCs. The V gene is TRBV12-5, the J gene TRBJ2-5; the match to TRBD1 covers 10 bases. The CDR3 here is CASGFMVGQGKETQYF. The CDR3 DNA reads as TGTGCTAGTGGTTTTATGGTGGGACAGGGGAAAGAGACCCAGTACTTC.